The 4 T cell receptor beta chains below were found in one sample sequenced in a study of CD8+ T cells in alopecia areata. The treatment: oral pan-JAK inhibitor, 5-10 mg twice daily. The authors extracted RNA and reverse transcribed it into cDNA as the sequencing template. Data came from immunoSEQ multiplex PCR; TCRdb stores just in-frame clones and leaves some out. The table records about 87,000 clones, around 71% of them present only once. The source material was CD8+ T cells sorted from blood, sampled at approximately week 45, from a patient treated with tofacitinib. The receptors were sampled from a human donor with alopecia areata.

CDR3 region: CASSLSPSRAVYGYTF. DNA of the CDR3: TGTGCCAGCAGCTTAAGTCCCTCGAGAGCTGTCTATGGCTACACCTTC. This rearrangement joins TRBV7-2 to TRBJ1-2; D is ambiguous. The V end lost 2 bases, the J end lost 4 bases, and 17 bases lay between the germline ends. The CDR3 has 16 amino acids. Germline lookup yields CDR1 SGHTA and CDR2 FQGNSA. The full variable domain, its missing parts supplied by reference TRBV7-2 and TRBJ1-2, is GAGVSQSPSNKVTEKGKDVELRCDPISGHTALYWYRQSLGQGLEFLIYFQGNSAPDKSGLPSDRFSAERTGGSVSTLTIQRTQQEDSAVYLCASSLSPSRAVYGYTFGSGTRLTVV.

The chain employs TRBV4-3 and TRBJ2-2, with D unclear. There are 13 residues in the CDR3. Germline-derived CDR1 and CDR2 are LGHNA and YSLEER. V was cut by 4 bases and J by 4 bases, with 7 bases left in between. CDR3 region: CASSRTITGELFF. CDR3 sequence (DNA): TGCGCCAGCAGCCGAACTATCACCGGGGAGCTGTTTTTT.

The J gene is TRBJ2-3, the V gene TRBV27; no firm D call. Between the trimmed V and J ends, which lost 3 bases and 6 bases, there was a span of 16 bases. This CDR3 is built from 15 residues. Germline CDR1 MNHEY, CDR2 SMNVEV (reference sequence). CDR3 sequence: CASSFGPSLSDTQYF. DNA for the CDR3: TGTGCCAGCAGTTTTGGGCCTAGTCTTAGCGATACGCAGTATTTT.

V and J are TRBV6-6 and TRBJ1-2; TRBD1 matches 7 bases. J gave up 8 bases and V 2 bases, and 5 bases lay outside the gene matches. The CDR3 covers 13 residues. Germline-derived CDR1 and CDR2 are MNHNY and SVGAGI (reference sequence). This chain's CDR3 is CASSYTGVVGYTF. Written as DNA, the CDR3 is TGTGCCAGCAGTTACACAGGGGTGGTCGGCTACACCTTC.